This TCR beta chain appears in the sequencing data of a study of somatic mutations in cytotoxic T cells in rheumatoid arthritis (dated 2017 in TCRdb). A note on the overall study: Peripheral blood (about 32 ml EDTA) was collected from patients immediately after diagnosis and before any treatment began. A FACSAria II or Sony SH800 was used to flow-sort some V beta antibody-stained T-cell populations at nearly 100% purity, and TCRB sequencing was also done on sorted V beta1+ cells. To characterize clonality, the study used TCRB deep sequencing while asking whether somatic mutations are carried by expanded CD8+ T-cell clones in newly diagnosed, untreated rheumatoid arthritis. A total of roughly 60 rheumatoid arthritis patients and 20 to 25 healthy controls underwent TCRB deep sequencing. Patients and controls did not essentially differ in median age, which was nearly identical between the groups.

CD4+ and CD8+ cells were isolated by positive magnetic bead selection on an AutoMACS, and purity was checked by flow cytometry. After a first flow cytometry screen using a TCR V beta antibody panel, clonal expansions were characterized through TCRB deep sequencing of sorted CD8+ fractions. Ficoll-Paque PLUS density gradient separation was used to isolate peripheral blood mononuclear cells. Nucleospin Tissue or Tissue XS kits were used to extract DNA from CD4-enriched, CD8-enriched or PBMC samples, and a Qubit 2.0 fluorometer was used for quantification. Genomic DNA underwent TCRB CDR3 sequencing using the immunoSEQ assay. As for the authors' bioinformatics: Patient CD8+ clones larger than 1% were compared against published virus-specific TCRB sequences, and only a few matched. Analyses were restricted to productive TCRB rearrangements. Clonality was calculated as a Shannon entropy-based productive clonality index, and a clone was defined by a unique TCRB CDR3 sequence. Repertoire overlap for a pair of samples was computed from each clone's template counts relative to total templates per sample. V-gene usage from TCRB sequencing and V-gene usage measured by flow cytometry were correlated (Spearman r of around 0.6). TCRdb took over this immuneACCESS table, retaining in-frame rearrangements with V and J assigned. Such tables are incomplete; in checked studies, under half of the missing clones stem from an unresolved V gene, and the remainder is unexplained. That table gives V, J and clone size, and the DNA gave D and trimming. The sample records about 4,200 clones, just under 75% of which are singletons. Approximately 38% of the sample lies in the top ten.

What the work shows at the level of the full study, not this receptor alone: An increase of CD8+ clonality with age was seen in patients (Spearman r ~ 0.49) but not in healthy controls. The slight underrepresentation of TRBV07 in patients was not corrected for multiple comparisons. It was unknown which antigens the expanded CD8+ clones targeted, and their absence from virus-specific databases did not exclude viral specificity. The largest CD8+ clone made up more than 20% of CD8+ cells in about an eighth of the roughly 65 patients, and blood and synovial fluid shared several identical CD8+ TCRB sequences. There was no significant difference in CD8+ T-cell clonality between rheumatoid arthritis patients and age-matched healthy controls.

This clone has only a few counts. It has no known antigen specificity. The record has no base qualities; no much larger clone is one base away. The sample has other DNA sequences that encode this CDR3 too. The germline V gene specifies SGHVS as CDR1 and FQNEAQ as CDR2. Trimming removed 3 bases from V and 8 bases from J, leaving 25 bases between the germline ends. The CDR3 runs 17 residues from the cysteine to the phenylalanine. CDR3 DNA only is kept here, 51 bases in frame from base 1. The sample taken for sequencing was CD8+ T cells sorted from blood. The sequence links TRBV7-8 to TRBJ1-2, with the D segment identity uncertain. The TCR was taken from an adult with rheumatoid arthritis. The base sequence is TGTGCCAGCAGCTTTTTGGTTCCTGGGGATATGGTTTGGGGCTACACCTTC. The resulting protein is CASSFLVPGDMVWGYTF.